The clone carrying this TCR beta chain was observed at least ten times. Antigen specificity is unknown. Germline values: CDR1 MNHEY, CDR2 SMNVEV (reference sequence). Trimming cost V 4 bases and J 5 bases, with 11 bases left between them. This CDR3 is built from 13 residues. This record comes from a study of T-cell reconstitution after alpha-beta-depleted transplantation in children. Points from the study as a whole: Newly produced T cells mostly accounted for T-cell counts and diversity one year post-transplant. Surviving recipient T cells and thymic progenitors produced the high day-60 TCRbeta diversity seen in some patients. After transplant, at about two months, alpha-beta T cells were reportedly derived from several hundred expanded graft clones.

Unique molecular identifiers featured in how the TCRbeta library was prepared. TCRdb re-derived calls from the PCR reads in MiXCR, one entry per CDR3 protein. The table records about 140,000 distinct CDR3 sequences, about 9% of them present only once. The TCR comes from a female patient aged 2-9 years who had a stem cell transplant for congenital amegakaryocytic thrombocytopenia, so the T cells may come from the graft donor. Here the sequenced sample was PBMCs, mostly from graft donor cells, taken 180 days after TCRalphabeta/CD19-depleted stem cell transplant. The V gene is TRBV27, the J gene TRBJ1-1; unclear D gene. As DNA, the CDR3 is TGTGCCAGCAGTTGGAAAGGAGTTACTGAAGCTTTCTTT. Protein sequence: CASSWKGVTEAFF.